Reported below is one TCR beta chain. This clonotype was counted between two and nine times. The clone's antigen remains unknown. There are no base qualities to consult, and no much larger clone falls within one base. V and J lose 4 bases and 4 bases, and a span of 12 bases separates them. The CDR3 runs 13 amino acids, cysteine and phenylalanine included. CDR3 DNA is the only sequence kept; it has 39 bases, read in frame from the first base. CDR1 is given as SQVTM and CDR2 as ANQGSEA, both from the germline V gene. Donors were a few dozen systemically healthy Caucasian individuals from Russia aged 6 to 90 years. Each donor gave 9 to 10 milliliters of peripheral blood, collected into EDTA-treated Vacutainer tubes. PBMCs were isolated by Ficoll-Paque density-gradient centrifugation, with at least 6 million obtained per sample. Total RNA was extracted from PBMCs with Trizol reagent, with at least 5 micrograms obtained per sample. For every donor, flow cytometry on a PBMC aliquot measured the percentage of naive CD45RAhigh/CD27high T cells.

This sample was included in a study of blood T cells in healthy people across ages (dated by TCRdb to the mid-2010s). For context, the study as a whole: In model experiments, roughly one uniquely barcoded TCR beta cDNA molecule per two T cells was captured by template switching. The study measured age-related changes in TCR beta repertoire diversity using deep sequencing normalized with unique cDNA molecular identifiers. The donors were split into four age groups: young (average about 16 years), middle-aged (39), aged (roughly 60) and long-lived (under 85). For two donors (one aged 18 to 30 and one aged 80 or older), the study analyzed two additional independent replicas of 1 million unique cDNA reads from the same blood draw. On the study overall, not on this receptor specifically: Estimates of total diversity based on one million sequenced T cells were regarded as lower bounds and as underestimates. As age increased, observed TCR beta diversity per million T cells dropped in a roughly linear way, and a significant reduction was already evident by age roughly 36. Because profiling used bulk unsorted PBMCs, naive and antigen-experienced compartments could not be compared conclusively. Compared with the aged group, the long-lived group had more naive CD4+ T cells, fewer expanded clones and increased TCR diversity, suggesting age selection. Because donor CMV infection status was unknown, age-related changes in expanded clonotypes were potentially confounded. Observed TCR beta diversity correlated strongly with the percentage of naive T cells measured by flow cytometry.

Library preparation used 5' RACE. The data were produced on an Illumina HiSeq 2500. A second about 7 to 12 cycle PCR used a sample-barcoded 5' primer and a J-beta primer mix. Each TCR beta cDNA molecule received a unique molecular identifier from a template-switch 5' adaptor carrying 12 random nucleotides. Each sample yielded at least 3 million CDR3-containing paired-end reads. First-strand cDNA was synthesized from all RNA with the Mint cDNA synthesis kit, primed by a TRBC-specific oligonucleotide. Following uracil-DNA glycosylase treatment, a first 18-cycle PCR with universal primers M1SS and BC2_uni_R was performed on all cDNA. Under the source paper's analysis protocol: Each sample was normalized by randomly selecting 1 million high-quality reads, each carrying a distinct molecular identifier. Instead of being binned into consensus sequences, reads with shared molecular identifiers were discarded. CDR3 identification, clonotype clustering and error correction used MiTCR with a Q25 quality threshold and the strictest error-elimination algorithm. A nonparametric unseen species model with Euler transformation was used to estimate lower-bound total TCR beta diversity. Using fastp trimming at Q25 and MiXCR clonotype assembly, TCRdb reanalyzed the public sequencing data and kept in-frame beta chains. For every CDR3 protein sequence, its rows merge into one entry that carries the most common genes and DNA. These V and J calls originate from TCRdb's pipeline instead of the authors' own analysis. The sample data list some 1,000,000 distinct CDR3 sequences, and 20% to 25% of these were observed just once. About 0.8% of the sample belongs to the ten largest clones.

The sample was also reused in another study, on T cells of mothers and their children. The second paper further reports: The donors were nine systemically healthy Caucasian individuals, made up of three mothers and their six children. cDNA synthesis consumed the entire amount of extracted RNA, loaded at 1.5 ug RNA in each 15 ul reaction. In the second PCR, sample barcodes and 2-4 random nucleotides were introduced via the M1S primer. Over 8.5 million TCR beta CDR3 reads were obtained for each mother, and 2.5 million to 3.5 million reads were obtained for each child. Thymic selection shapes the output of TCR recombination in a similar way in related and unrelated pairs, and inherited differences have a minor effect. Normalized repertoire overlap was always slightly but never significantly higher in related than unrelated mother-child pairs. No persistent microchimeric T cell clones were detected, at a sensitivity of around 100 clones per million clonotypes. In the study, deep NGS was used to compare the TCR beta repertoires of mothers and children, and features distinguishing related mother-child pairs from unrelated individuals were sought. The mean age was roughly 40 +/- 4 years for the mothers and about 10 +/- 4 years for the children. After adapter ligation was performed with NEBNext reagents, the libraries were sequenced on an Illumina HiSeq 2000 with 100+100 nt paired-end reads. To avoid cross-contamination, the mother libraries and the child libraries were prepared a month apart and sequenced in separate runs. For each donor, between about 450,000 and 2,300,000 distinct TCR beta clonotypes were identified. Naive TCR beta clonotypes were estimated from low-frequency clonotypes matched to each donor's FACS-determined naive share, without sorting.

Sequenced sample: blood. This sequence originates from a girl aged 2-10 years in good health. The V and J genes are TRBV29-1 and TRBJ2-3; there is no confident call for the D gene. DNA sequence: TGCAGCGTTGTAATGTGGGGTGCAGATACGCAGTATTTT. Translated, it reads CSVVMWGADTQYF.